The 14 T cell receptor beta chains below were found in one sample sequenced in a study of blood T cell repertoires in COVID-19. The assay was immunoSEQ multiplex PCR, and TCRdb's table has in-frame clones only and misses some. The sample includes 200,000 to 250,000 clones, around 86% of them seen just once. Sequencing used peripheral blood. These receptors were obtained from a woman in her 70s with COVID-19, enrolled during active disease.

This clone turned up a few times. This chain connects TRBV6-2 or TRBV6-3 to TRBJ2-1; D is unresolved. This CDR3 has 15 residues. The V gene lost 4 bases and the J gene lost 0 bases, with 10 bases spanning the gap. Germline V lookup: CDR1 MNHEY, CDR2 SVGEGT. The CDR3 loop reads CASSSPVRSYNEQFF. CDR3 nucleotides: TGTGCCAGCAGTTCGCCGGTGCGCTCCTACAATGAGCAGTTCTTC.

The chain carries TRBV4-3 and TRBJ2-1, with 16 positions matching TRBD2. V lost 3 bases to trimming and J lost 3 bases; unmatched junction nucleotides: 14. The CDR3 has 21 residues. The germline V gene has CDR1 LGHNA and CDR2 YSLEER. CDR3 protein: CASSQLSGGLAGGGLYNEQFF. CDR3 in DNA: TGCGCCAGCAGCCAGTTATCTGGGGGACTAGCGGGAGGGGGACTCTACAATGAGCAGTTCTTC.

The V and J genes are TRBV6-5 and TRBJ1-2; 9 bases fit TRBD1. Trimming took 6 bases from V and 6 from J; bases not matched to a gene: 11. Germline CDR1 is MNHEY and CDR2 is SVGAGI. The CDR3 has 15 amino acids. The CDR3 DNA sequence: TGTGCCAGCAGACCTCCGGGACAGGGTGGGAATGGCTACACCTTC. Residues: CASRPPGQGGNGYTF.

This chain connects TRBV7-9 to TRBJ2-5; tentatively, D is TRBD2 (6 bases). Trimming removed 0 bases at V and 2 bases at J, with 7 bases between. CDR1 is SEHNR and CDR2 is FQNEAQ in the germline V gene (reference sequence). The CDR3 has 14 amino acids. The CDR3 loop reads CASSLAGGQETQYF. The DNA for the CDR3 is TGTGCCAGCAGCTTAGCGGGAGGTCAAGAGACCCAGTACTTC. Drawing the rest from reference TRBV7-9 and TRBJ2-5, the complete variable domain is DTGVSQNPRHKITKRGQNVTFRCDPISEHNRLYWYRQTLGQGPEFLTYFQNEAQLEKSRLLSDRFSAERPKGSFSTLEIQRTEQGDSAMYLCASSLAGGQETQYFGPGTRLLVL.

The genes are TRBV2 and TRBJ2-3; a possible D gene is TRBD2 (6 bases). The V gene's germline CDR1 is SNHLY and CDR2 FYNNEI. The CDR3 is 15 amino acids. Trimming stripped 7 bases from V and 0 bases from J, with 14 bases between. The CDR3 DNA reads as TGTGCCAGCAATAGGGGAGGCAAAAGCACAGATACGCAGTATTTT. It is translated as CASNRGGKSTDTQYF. The full variable domain, in which reference TRBV2 and TRBJ2-3 provide the parts outside the CDR3, is EPEVTQTPSHQVTQMGQEVILRCVPISNHLYFYWYRQILGQKVEFLVSFYNNEISEKSEIFDDQFSVERPDGSNFTLKIRSTKLEDSAMYFCASNRGGKSTDTQYFGPGTRLTVL.

The chain is built from TRBV21-1 and TRBJ1-4. TRBV21-1 is termed a pseudogene. The CDR3 has 14 residues. DNA for the CDR3: TGTGCCAGCAGCAAAGGGAGGGAGGCGGAAAAACTGTTTTTT. Residues: CASSKGREAEKLFF.

This clone was observed a few times. The genes are TRBV4-1 and TRBJ2-7; TRBD2 might be the D (5 bases). Germline loops: CDR1 MGHRA, CDR2 YSYEKL. This CDR3 spans 13 amino acids. Deletions cut 1 base from V and 1 base from J, with 5 bases between. This CDR3 is CASSQGGSYEQYF. For the CDR3, the DNA is TGCGCCAGCAGCCAAGGCGGGTCCTACGAGCAGTACTTC.

For the CDR3, the DNA is TGTGCCAGCAGCTTGGGACAGTGGAATGGCTACACCTTC. This codes for CASSLGQWNGYTF. V is TRBV6-5 and J is TRBJ1-2; 7 bases are shared with TRBD1. CDR1 and CDR2 from the germline V gene are MNHEY and SVGAGI. V lost 6 bases, J lost 6 bases, and 7 bases stayed unmatched. The CDR3 runs to 13 residues.

CDR3 in DNA: TGTGCCAGCAGTTTGCAGGGACAGGGATTCTATGGCTACACCTTC. The encoded protein is CASSLQGQGFYGYTF. V is TRBV6-6 and J is TRBJ1-2; 9 bases line up with TRBD1. J was trimmed by 4 bases and V by 4 bases; bases with no gene match: 7. In germline, CDR1 is MNHNY, CDR2 SVGAGI (reference sequence). This CDR3 is built from 15 residues.

This clone appeared a single time. This chain connects TRBV19 to TRBJ2-1, with D hard to call. With 5 bases removed from V and 4 bases from J, the gap between germline ends came to 15 bases. The CDR3 runs to 15 residues. Germline V gene sequence: CDR1 LNHDA, CDR2 SQIVND (reference sequence). CDR3 bases: TGTGCCAGTAGTCCCCGACTGTCCCCTTACAATGAGCAGTTCTTC. Its translation: CASSPRLSPYNEQFF.

V is TRBV19 and J is TRBJ2-2; possible D gene TRBD1, 5 bases. Trimming took off 4 bases at V and 6 bases at J, with 21 bases between the two ends. The CDR3 sequence is 17 residues long. Germline loops: CDR1 LNHDA, CDR2 SQIVND (reference sequence). This CDR3 is CASSTVIRTEGAGELFF. The CDR3 bases are TGTGCCAGTAGTACCGTCATTAGAACAGAAGGGGCCGGGGAGCTGTTTTTT.

The V and J genes are TRBV19 and TRBJ1-2; TRBD1 matches 9 bases. Trimming cost V 6 bases and J 3 bases; bases outside gene matches: 5. The CDR3 runs to 14 residues. The germline CDR1 and CDR2 sequences are LNHDA and SQIVND (reference sequence). The chain's CDR3 is CASSRTGGYYGYTF. DNA of the CDR3: TGTGCCAGTAGCCGCACAGGGGGCTACTATGGCTACACCTTC. The whole variable domain, remainder taken from reference TRBV19 and TRBJ1-2, is DGGITQSPKYLFRKEGQNVTLSCEQNLNHDAMYWYRQDPGQGLRLIYYSQIVNDFQKGDIAEGYSVSREKKESFPLTVTSAQKNPTAFYLCASSRTGGYYGYTFGSGTRLTVV.

The V and J genes are TRBV5-5 and TRBJ1-1; D unresolved. The germline V gene encodes CDR1 SGHKS and CDR2 YYEKEE (reference sequence). The CDR3 is 14 residues long. Trimming cost V 3 bases and J 1 base, with 10 bases left between them. The CDR3 here is CASSWRDRNTEAFF. In nucleotides, the CDR3 is TGTGCCAGCAGCTGGAGGGATAGGAACACTGAAGCTTTCTTT.

The chain joins TRBV12-3 or TRBV12-4 to TRBJ1-5, with D hard to call. The CDR3 loop spans 13 amino acids. V was clipped by 2 bases and J by 7 bases, with 9 bases between them. Here the CDR3 reads CASSLREAQPQHF. In DNA, the CDR3 is TGTGCCAGCAGTTTACGTGAAGCGCAGCCCCAGCATTTT.